This T cell receptor beta chain appears in the sequencing data of a study of OX40 agonist ivuxolimab in advanced cancers. Study context: With ivuxolimab, an agonistic anti-OX40 (CD134) antibody, patients were treated. Among those enrolled, mean age was about 60 years (range roughly 23 to 90) and about 79% were male.

V lost 0 bases and J 9 bases, leaving 6 bases between the germline ends. The CDR3 covers 12 residues. Germline CDR1 reads WSHSY; CDR2 reads SAAADI. A word on this clone: Its antigen is not known.

Generated by immunoSEQ multiplex PCR, the TCRdb table keeps only in-frame clones and is missing some. The data contain about 77,000 clones, over 85% of them singletons. Study-wide points: Expanded clones were, on average, more numerous among CD8+ T cells than CD4+.

On cycle 4 day 1 and cycle 7 day 1, as well as at baseline, blood was sampled. Sequences were derived from CD4+ or CD8+ T cells sorted from blood, sampled in a trial of the OX40 agonist ivuxolimab. The chain joins TRBV10-2 to TRBJ2-1, with D possibly matching TRBD2 (5 bases). This TCR came from an adult with an advanced solid tumor such as melanoma, head and neck, liver or kidney cancer. CDR3 sequence: CASSESGSEQFF. The CDR3 DNA follows: TGCGCCAGCAGTGAGTCGGGGAGTGAGCAGTTCTTC.